The 12 T cell receptor beta chains given below trace back to one sample, sequenced in a study of blood T cell repertoires in COVID-19. Assay used: immunoSEQ multiplex PCR; TCRdb lists only in-frame clones, some missing. The repertoire holds under 200,000 clones, with 75% to 90% as singletons. Sequenced material: peripheral blood. These receptors were taken from a woman in her forties with acute or convalescent COVID-19.

The sample holds one count of this clone. The gene calls are TRBV4-1 and TRBJ1-6; TRBD1 is a possible D gene (5 bases). This CDR3 region has 15 residues. CDR1 is MGHRA, CDR2 YSYEKL, per germline. Trimming pared 3 bases from V and 10 bases from J, leaving 16 bases between. This chain's CDR3 is CASSQSGLTVSPLHF. CDR3 in DNA: TGCGCCAGCAGCCAGTCGGGACTCACTGTCTCACCCCTCCACTTT.

This chain links TRBV30 with TRBJ1-6; the match to TRBD1 covers 9 bases. The ends lost 4 bases at V and 13 bases at J; junction bases unmatched: 8. The CDR3 has 13 amino acids. CDR1 is GTSNPN and CDR2 is SVGIG in the germline V gene (reference sequence). The CDR3 reads CAWTGTGRSPLHF. CDR3 coding DNA: TGTGCCTGGACCGGGACAGGGAGGTCCCCCCTCCACTTT. The variable domain in full, with the rest retrieved from reference TRBV30 and TRBJ1-6, is SQTIHQWPATLVQPVGSPLSLECTVEGTSNPNLYWYRQAAGRGLQLLFYSVGIGQISSEVPQNLSASRPQDRQFILSSKKLLLSDSGFYLCAWTGTGRSPLHFGNGTRLTVT.

Here the CDR3 DNA reads TGTGCCAGTAGTATAGGGACTGCTAGCACAGATACGCAGTATTTT. This sequence encodes CASSIGTASTDTQYF. The chain employs TRBV19 and TRBJ2-3; D is possibly TRBD2 (5 bases). Trimming shortened V by 1 base and J by 0 bases, and 8 bases separated the two germline ends. CDR3 length: 15 residues. Germline-derived CDR1 and CDR2 are LNHDA and SQIVND (reference sequence).

This sequence joins TRBV30 and TRBJ2-3, with D possibly matching TRBD2 (6 bases). Trimming pared 4 bases from V and 3 bases from J, leaving 14 bases between. This CDR3 contains 14 residues. Germline V CDR1 and CDR2: GTSNPN, SVGIG (reference sequence). The CDR3 sequence: CAWNRGRGTDTQYF. The DNA of the CDR3 is TGTGCCTGGAATCGGGGCCGGGGGACAGATACGCAGTATTTT.

The chain has TRBV18 and TRBJ2-1, with D possibly TRBD1 on 5 matching bases. Per germline, CDR1 KGHSH and CDR2 LQKENI. The CDR3 runs 17 residues. The ends were cut back, 5 bases at V and 0 bases at J, with 17 bases in the middle. CDR3 residues: CASSKGSGGNSYNEQFF. The CDR3, as DNA: TGTGCCAGCTCAAAGGGGTCGGGCGGAAACTCCTACAATGAGCAGTTCTTC.

The chain is built from TRBV9 and TRBJ1-3, with D possibly TRBD1 on 5 matching bases. Trimming removed 0 bases at V and 3 bases at J, with 19 bases between. This CDR3 region has 18 residues. Germline-derived CDR1 and CDR2 are SGDLS and YYNGEE. CDR3 in DNA: TGTGCCAGCAGCGTAGTGGGGGGGGACCGGCCTTTTGGAAACACCATATATTTT. It specifies CASSVVGGDRPFGNTIYF.

With respect to this clone: A read error may account for a junction end that differs from germline. The rearrangement links TRBV5-8 to TRBJ2-7; possible D gene TRBD2, 6 bases. The CDR3 covers 15 residues. Germline CDR1 reads SGHTS; CDR2 reads YDEGEE. CDR3 nucleotides: TGTGCCAGCAGCAGGAGGGATGGCAGCCCCTACGGGCAGTACTTC. The encoded protein is CASSRRDGSPYGQYF.

The sample holds a few counts of this clone. This chain joins TRBV5-1 and TRBJ1-1; TRBD1 aligns across 7 bases. The CDR3 is made up of 16 amino acids. J was trimmed by 1 base and V by 0 bases; bases with no gene match: 6. Germline V gene lookup returns CDR1 SGHRS and CDR2 YFSETQ. In DNA, the CDR3 is TGCGCCAGCAGCTTGGTAGGTGGGACAGAGAACACTGAAGCTTTCTTT. It codes for CASSLVGGTENTEAFF.

J is TRBJ1-2 and V is TRBV6-5; 9 bases agree with TRBD1. The V and J ends lost 5 bases and 4 bases, in that order; junction bases with no gene match: 2. The CDR3 contains 13 residues. The V gene's germline CDR1 is MNHEY and CDR2 SVGAGI. CDR3 protein: CASSRTGAYGYTF. The DNA for the CDR3 is TGTGCCAGCAGTCGGACAGGGGCCTATGGCTACACCTTC.

A single count supports this clone. J is TRBJ2-7 and V is TRBV5-1; D is possibly TRBD2 (7 bases). V was clipped by 0 bases and J by 6 bases, with 16 bases between them. Germline lookup yields CDR1 SGHRS and CDR2 YFSETQ. The CDR3 runs to 15 residues. CDR3 region: CASSLGGGELGEQYF. CDR3 coding DNA: TGCGCCAGCAGCTTGGGAGGGGGGGAGCTTGGCGAGCAGTACTTC.

This chain joins TRBV11-2 and TRBJ2-3; TRBD1 aligns across 7 bases. CDR3 size: 16 residues. V lost 5 bases to trimming and J lost 4 bases; unmatched junction nucleotides: 12. Germline V gene sequence: CDR1 SGHAT, CDR2 FQNNGV. The CDR3 nucleotides read TGTGCCAGCAGCCAGGGGGACCTCCCCAGGGCAGATACGCAGTATTTT. This encodes CASSQGDLPRADTQYF.

A word on this clone: The sample holds other DNA sequences that translate to the same CDR3. The chain couples TRBV12-3 or TRBV12-4 to TRBJ1-1; D is perhaps TRBD1 (5 bases). The V and J ends lost 6 bases and 4 bases respectively, with 12 bases between them. The CDR3 totals 13 residues. This CDR3 is CASSLAGGTEAFF. The CDR3 DNA sequence: TGTGCCAGCAGCCTCGCGGGGGGCACTGAAGCTTTCTTT.